This TCR beta chain derives from a study of cytomegalovirus exposure and HLA in healthy donors (dated by TCRdb to between 2016 and 2019). For the study in its entirety: According to an earlier analysis of 587 of the donors, 150 million to 200 million T cells yielded 100 million or so unique TCR beta sequences and about 300 Gb of sequence data. On average, around 240,000 unique TCR beta nucleotide sequences were sequenced per donor among several hundred genotyped donors of the cohort, with roughly 18% of those sequences being non-productive. The study aimed to test whether cataloging public T cell receptors could reveal signatures of past pathogen exposure. HLA typing included class I and class II loci at four-digit resolution. Rather than using new phenotypic data, the later analysis identified candidate immune exposures from TCR beta sequences and from how often those sequences occurred across donors. An earlier analysis of 450 to 750 of the donors used high-throughput TCR beta sequencing to judge whether each TCR beta V gene segment behaved as functional or pseudogenic. A later analysis re-examined previously published TCR beta repertoires from about 700 donors and added high-resolution HLA genotyping to investigate patterns of TCR occurrence. The genetic ancestry cluster associated with self-reported Caucasian donors included approximately 85% of the 398 genotyped donors. Along with the roughly 610-subject first cohort, a separate validation cohort of over a hundred different subjects was used. Typing coverage differed by locus: A, B, C, DRB1 and DQB1 were typed in about 620-630 donors, DQA1 in about 500, DPA1 in 606, and DPB1 in around 440. The study combined high-throughput TCR immunosequencing, statistical association of individual TCRs with disease status, and machine learning to predict cytomegalovirus infection status. In a later genetic analysis, genome-wide SNP genotypes for about three fifths of the roughly 670 donors were used, and that subset was treated as a discovery cohort. Using immunosequencing, the study profiled T cell repertoires from fewer than 850 subjects and related those repertoires to cytomegalovirus serostatus. Donor age, sex, ethnicity and CMV serostatus were compiled alongside the repertoire data. Every repertoire in the discovery cohort had been generated on one and the same sequencing platform. Approximately 310 gigabases of sequencing data and roughly 81 million unique TCR sequences made up an early release that covered approximately 620 HLA-typed donors. Roughly 5 DR-DQ haplotypes were handled as single units for association and clustering, since linkage in the cohort was strong. Summary of the overall study and its limitations: Assigning TCR associations to individual alleles was difficult when HLA alleles, especially DR and DQ, strongly co-occurred. A group of highly shared sequence variants was considered likely to be a technical artifact of the sequencing pipeline. In a later analysis, HLA-associated TCR beta chains were found to be more clonally expanded and to have lower generation probabilities than equally common non-associated chains. In an earlier analysis of under 600 of the donors, most TCR beta V segments were observed in productive rearrangements about 90% or about 30% of the time, broadly matching IMGT annotations. Because some donors lacked HLA typing at each locus, the association tests relied only on the typed subset. Because counts were too low, seventeen rarely observed V segments, including chromosome 9 orphons, were left out of the earlier analysis of 500 to 750 of the donors. In vitro tests confirmed that a few of the cytomegalovirus-associated TCR beta chains recognize cytomegalovirus antigens. A further reported finding was that TCR beta sequences accurately predicted the HLA-A and HLA-B alleles for most subjects in the first cohort. Roughly uniform sequencing depth across donors was assumed in presence/absence analyses, although this assumption may not hold. The study listed over 150 TCR beta chains as associated with cytomegalovirus. CMV serostatus was the only immune exposure information available for the cohort. According to a later analysis, parvovirus B19, influenza, CMV and Epstein-Barr virus appeared linked to several top co-occurrence clusters. The authors suggested that the approach could potentially be extended to other disease states and immunological phenotypes. At a false discovery rate of 0.05, a later analysis linked 16,000 or so TCR beta sequences to specific HLA alleles. Some IMGT-functional V segments, including TRBV6-2 and TRBV6-3, could not be told apart with the 87-base-pair reads, so those segments were excluded. This cohort had only TCR beta chains sequenced, and the lack of alpha or paired-chain data limited which features could be detected. Compared with the roughly 700-donor mean, donors in an Asian-associated ancestry cluster had fewer N-insertions in productive TCRs, according to a later genetic analysis. V-gene and J-gene trimming of TCR beta chains was associated with a missense DCLRE1C variant in a later genetic analysis, and the association was replicated in an independent cohort. Linkage disequilibrium might explain the correlated functional status among segregating V segments, but an unknown experimental factor could not be ruled out. Most TCR sequences were seen in very few donors, while some public TCRs were found in many individuals. In a later analysis, the rate of TCR association differed among HLA loci, with DRB1 alleles having the most associated TCRs and HLA-C alleles having the fewest. A later analysis found that most CMV-associated TCR beta chains appeared HLA-restricted, with HLA associations seemingly driven largely by CMV exposure. The classifier was reported to diagnose cytomegalovirus status with high specificity and sensitivity in both the original and validation cohorts.

From a lookup of the germline V gene (reference sequence), CDR1 and CDR2 are LNHNV and YYDKDF. Between the V and J ends, shortened by 7 bases and 11 bases respectively, the junction contains 23 bases. Measured from the cysteine to the phenylalanine, the CDR3 is 14 residues long. Only CDR3 DNA remains: 42 bases, in frame from the first base. In this sample, this clone turned up a few times. It lacks a known antigen. Base qualities are not at hand, and no much larger clone is one base apart. Library construction relied on the immunoSEQ multiplex PCR assay. The multiplex PCR relied on a mix of 60 forward primers for TCR Vbeta segments and 13 reverse primers for TCR Jbeta segments. A multiplex PCR assay on genomic DNA amplified the CDR3 region of rearranged TCR beta genes. On the Illumina HiSeq System, the amplified TCR beta libraries were sequenced as 87-base-pair reads. The paper's processing steps were these. A later analysis tallied around 82 million unique TCR beta chains across the 666 repertoires, and around 10 million of those chains were shared by two or more donors. Raw reads were error-corrected and collapsed into unique sequences with a nearest-neighbor algorithm that merged closely related sequences to remove PCR and sequencing errors. CDR3 sequences were aligned to IMGT reference sequences to assign V, D and J gene segments. For a sequence to be retained, at least a six-nucleotide match to both a V gene segment and a J gene segment was required. A rearrangement counted as productive if the CDR3 had no stop codons and remained in frame with V and J, and every other rearrangement counted as non-productive. CDR3 was defined according to IMGT convention as the region running from the second conserved V-encoded cysteine to the conserved J-encoded phenylalanine. In an earlier analysis of more than 550 of the donors, sequences lacking an unambiguous match to a single V gene segment were excluded. In an earlier analysis of a few hundred of the donors, V segments were called functional above 56.7% productive rearrangements and were called segregating when the between-donor standard deviation exceeded 5%. A statistical classification framework was developed to diagnose cytomegalovirus status using the catalog of TCR beta chain sequences. In a later analysis, V and J genes were assigned by comparing TCR nucleotide sequences against IMGT/GENE-DB human TR gene sequences. A later analysis assigned CDR3 sequences and most-parsimonious VDJ recombination scenarios with the TCRdist pipeline. In a later analysis, each TCR beta chain was defined by its CDR3 amino acid sequence together with its V-gene family, and reads lacking a unique V-gene family were excluded. In a later analysis, 450 to 600 highly shared, low-generation-probability nucleotide sequences were removed to address suspected cross-contamination and a sequencing artifact. In a later analysis, a clonal expansion index was calculated for each public chain from normalized within-repertoire ranks of inferred template counts. In a later analysis, generation probabilities were computed with a VDJ recombination model fitted to out-of-frame rearrangements, and the resulting probabilities were checked against IGoR. A later analysis scored TCR-TCR, TCR-HLA and TCR-CMV co-occurrence with hypergeometric tests, applying a repertoire-size bias correction to TCR pairs. False discovery rates were estimated in a later analysis by permuting HLA or CMV assignments 20 times. In a later analysis, co-occurring TCRs were grouped using DBSCAN, with TCRdist sequence similarity added in when clustering inside HLA-allele-positive subsets. Co-occurrence clustering excluded repertoires with fewer than 30,000 or more than 120,000 public chains, plus five with anomalous nucleotide sharing. Here the immuneACCESS table is served through TCRdb, limited to in-frame sequences with V and J called. Missing clones are a known gap in these copies; in checked studies unresolved V genes cover under half, and the rest lacks a known reason. For V, J and clone size, that table is used; D and trimming come from the DNA. The table for this sample lists 100,000 or so clones; roughly three quarters of them were counted only once. Under 1.5% of the sample comes from the top ten.

In total, 666 healthy bone marrow donors made up the cohort. All cohort members were sampled while nominally healthy, although unrecorded immune exposures were likely present. The donor was CMV seronegative and was included in the group of over 300 seronegative cohort members. Every donor gave a peripheral blood sample, and the peripheral blood mononuclear cells from that sample were used for TCR beta sequencing. The Qiagen DNeasy Blood Extraction Kit was used to extract genomic DNA from the blood cell samples. The chain was built from TRBV15 and TRBJ1-1, with a weak D call of TRBD1 (6 bases match). This TCR was sampled from a man aged 35-49 years in good health and CMV-seronegative. The sequencing input was PBMCs. CDR3 region: CATKQGSTVPSAFF. The nucleotides are TGTGCCACCAAACAGGGCTCTACGGTACCTTCGGCTTTCTTT.